What follows is one T cell receptor beta chain and its context. Its target is not known. The library attached unique molecular identifiers to individual cDNA molecules. TCRdb itself ran the RACE reads through MiXCR, one entry per CDR3 protein. The repertoire has more than 150,000 distinct CDR3 sequences, 24% of them found once; the top ten carry 2.5%. Time point defined: patch test 3, about 24 weeks after DPC sensitization. Sample treatment: therapeutic diphenylcyclopropenone sensitization with weekly scalp DPC. The germline V and J ends were trimmed by 3 bases and 8 bases, with 16 bases remaining between them. CDR3 length: 14 residues. The germline V gene has CDR1 ENHRY and CDR2 SYGVKD. The record originates from a study of human T cells and chemical hapten exposure. Study-level results: DPC sensitization left the count of TCRs above 1 in 1000 unchanged.

This sequence originates from a woman in her 40s with alopecia areata. Some clones in this sample may be carry-over from other donors' samples. The gene calls are TRBV10-3 and TRBJ1-1; D is undetermined. Sample: whole blood, taken in connection with sensitization to the hapten diphenylcyclopropenone (DPC). The CDR3 DNA sequence: TGTGCCATCAGTGATGCCGTCGGAATGGGCGAAGCTTTCTTT. It codes for CAISDAVGMGEAFF.